This is a list of T cell receptor beta chains from one sample in a study of blood T cell repertoires in COVID-19. The table came from immunoSEQ multiplex PCR; TCRdb's copy has only in-frame clones and leaves some out. This sample carries 150,000 to 200,000 clones, 65% to 85% of them seen once, and the ten largest clones take around 2.4%. Sequencing was done on a sample of peripheral blood. These receptor sequences come from a human donor with acute or convalescent COVID-19. The donor label of this sample is uncertain. Each CDR3 is given with its conserved first and last residue. The D gene is left open where the match is weak. Clone size is not always given. Where it is, it says once, few, many or a class for expanded clones.

d_call,clone_size,j_call,v_call,cdr3_nt,cdr3_aa
NA,NA,TRBJ2-5,TRBV7-2,TGTGCCAGCAGATTAAAACTAGGGGGCCAAGAGACCCAGTACTTC,CASRLKLGGQETQYF
NA,few,TRBJ1-3,TRBV2,TGTGCCAGCAGTGAGATGAAGCCGGGAAACACCATATATTTT,CASSEMKPGNTIYF
NA,NA,TRBJ2-7,TRBV9,TGTGCCAGCAGCGTAGATGGCTCCTGGGGCCGGGACGAGCAGTACTTC,CASSVDGSWGRDEQYF
TRBD2,NA,TRBJ2-3,TRBV13,TGTGCCAGCAGCCATAGCGGGAGCACAGATACGCAGTATTTT,CASSHSGSTDTQYF
TRBD2,once,TRBJ2-5,TRBV10-3,TGTGCCATCAGTGACGGGGTTGCTAGCGGGAGCAGGGAGACCCAGTACTTC,CAISDGVASGSRETQYF
TRBD1,few,TRBJ1-2,TRBV29-1,TGCAGCGCTGCGGACAGGGGGCACACCTTC,CSAADRGHTF
NA,NA,TRBJ1-1,TRBV7-8,TGTGCCAGCAGCTTTTCAGAGAACACTGAAGCTTTCTTT,CASSFSENTEAFF
TRBD1,NA,TRBJ2-7,TRBV2,TGTGCCAGCAGTGGCAGGGGGACGCTCCTCGAGCAGTACTTC,CASSGRGTLLEQYF
TRBD2,NA,TRBJ2-1,TRBV6-5,TGTGCCAGCAGTCCGGGGCGGGGGATTGAGCAGTTCTTC,CASSPGRGIEQFF
NA,NA,TRBJ2-2,TRBV9,TGTGCCAGCAGCGTATTAAGTGAGACCGGGGAGCTGTTTTTT,CASSVLSETGELFF
NA,few,TRBJ2-5,TRBV5-1,TGCGCCAGCAGCGCTGAGGGCCCGTACTTC,CASSAEGPYF
TRBD2,many,TRBJ2-7,TRBV4-1,TGCGCCAGCAGCCCTGGACTAGCGGGTGTCTCCTACGAGCAGTACTTC,CASSPGLAGVSYEQYF
NA,NA,TRBJ2-3,TRBV6-5,TGTGCCAGCACCCCGGGACTTAGCACAGATACGCAGTATTTT,CASTPGLSTDTQYF
TRBD1,once,TRBJ1-6,TRBV30,TGTGCCTGGAGTGGCGGACTCGGACAGGGGGATAATTCACCCCTCCACTTT,CAWSGGLGQGDNSPLHF
NA,NA,TRBJ1-2,TRBV28,TGTGCCAGCGGGCAACGAGGCTACACCTTC,CASGQRGYTF
TRBD1,NA,TRBJ1-2,TRBV2,TGTGCCAGCAGTGATTGGGGACAGGTGAACTATGGCTACACCTTC,CASSDWGQVNYGYTF
NA,NA,TRBJ2-1,TRBV28,TGTGCCAGCAGTTTACTCGTCTCAGGGGATGAGCAGTTCTTC,CASSLLVSGDEQFF
NA,NA,TRBJ1-4,TRBV7-9,TGTGCCAGCAGCTCAACAGGGCCAACTAATGAAAAACTGTTTTTT,CASSSTGPTNEKLFF
TRBD2,NA,TRBJ2-1,TRBV19,TGTGCCAGTAGTAGAGGGGGACTAGCAAACTACAATGAGCAGTTCTTC,CASSRGGLANYNEQFF
TRBD2,NA,TRBJ2-3,TRBV7-8,TGTGCCAGCAGCCCGGGGGGTGGCAGCGGGTCCCCAGGTACGCAGTATTTT,CASSPGGGSGSPGTQYF
NA,NA,TRBJ1-1,TRBV19,TGTGCCAGTACCCTGGGGCCGGCCCCGGCTGAAGCTTTCTTT,CASTLGPAPAEAFF
TRBD2,NA,TRBJ2-3,TRBV11-3,TGTGCCAGCAGCTCGGGACTAGCGGGCCCTCCAGATACGCAGTATTTT,CASSSGLAGPPDTQYF
NA,NA,TRBJ1-1,TRBV19,TGTGCCAGTAGTAGTACAGGGAGCCCAGCTGAAGCTTTCTTT,CASSSTGSPAEAFF
NA,NA,TRBJ2-5,TRBV27,TGTGCCAGCAGTTTTCGGGGGACCCAAGAGACCCAGTACTTC,CASSFRGTQETQYF
NA,NA,TRBJ2-5,TRBV7-8,TGTGCCAGCAGCTTGGGGCGCCAAGAGACCCAGTACTTC,CASSLGRQETQYF
TRBD1,NA,TRBJ1-2,TRBV27,TGTGCCAGCAGTTTACGCACAGGGGGGGTCTATGGCTACACCTTC,CASSLRTGGVYGYTF
TRBD1,NA,TRBJ2-3,TRBV5-1,TGCGCCAGCAGCGCAGGACAGGCGATTACTGCAGATACGCAGTATTTT,CASSAGQAITADTQYF
NA,NA,TRBJ1-5,TRBV2,TGTGCCAGCAGTTTCTCGGGTGGGGGCGATCAGCCCCAGCATTTT,CASSFSGGGDQPQHF
TRBD1,NA,TRBJ1-2,TRBV4-1,TGCGCCAGCAGCCAGGGGGGACAGCCCGCTTATGGCTACACCTTC,CASSQGGQPAYGYTF
NA,NA,TRBJ1-2,TRBV28,TGTGCCAGCAGTTTGCACACAGCAGCTAACTATGGCTACACCTTC,CASSLHTAANYGYTF
NA,NA,TRBJ1-5,TRBV2,TGTGCCAGCAGTGATTCAGGGGGCAATCAGCCCCAGCATTTT,CASSDSGGNQPQHF
TRBD2,NA,TRBJ2-5,TRBV9,TGTGCCAGCAGCGTAAGCGGGAGTGAGACCCAGTACTTC,CASSVSGSETQYF
NA,NA,TRBJ2-1,TRBV5-4,TGTGCCAGCAGCTCGGCGCGGGTAGGGCAATATGAGCAGTTCTTC,CASSSARVGQYEQFF
TRBD1,NA,TRBJ1-6,TRBV19,TGTGCCAGTAGTCCTCGGACAGGGAATTCACCCCTCCACTTT,CASSPRTGNSPLHF
NA,NA,TRBJ1-6,TRBV9,TGTGCCAGCAGTGAATACGCGGTAGGGGGTAAACCCCTCCACTTT,CASSEYAVGGKPLHF
TRBD1,few,TRBJ1-3,TRBV6-6,TGTGCCAGTTCCGACAGGGCAGAAGAAAACACCATATATTTT,CASSDRAEENTIYF
TRBD2,NA,TRBJ2-1,TRBV19,TGTGCCAGTAGTATAACTAGCGGGTCGACCTACAATGAGCAGTTCTTC,CASSITSGSTYNEQFF
TRBD1,NA,TRBJ2-3,TRBV24-1,TGTGCCACCAGTGAGGGGACCGGGACAGGGGCCGATACGCAGTATTTT,CATSEGTGTGADTQYF
TRBD2,NA,TRBJ2-6,TRBV6-6,TGTGCCAGCAGTTACGCGGGGGGCGGTGGGGCCAACGTCCTGACTTTC,CASSYAGGGGANVLTF
TRBD1,NA,TRBJ2-7,TRBV9,TGTGCCAGCAGCGTAGGAGACAGGGGCTACGAGCAGTACTTC,CASSVGDRGYEQYF
NA,NA,TRBJ1-1,TRBV25-1,TGTGCGGTCGGGGGGGAGGCTGAAGCTTTCTTT,CAVGGEAEAFF
TRBD1,NA,TRBJ2-2,TRBV2,TGTGCCAGCAACGGACAGGTGAACACCGGGGAGCTGTTTTTT,CASNGQVNTGELFF
NA,NA,TRBJ1-1,TRBV2,TGTGCCAGCAGTGAGCCCCGGTTCGAAGCTTTCTTT,CASSEPRFEAFF
NA,NA,TRBJ1-2,TRBV28,TGTGCCAGCAGGCTAGACAGGCTCTATGGCTACACCTTC,CASRLDRLYGYTF
NA,NA,TRBJ1-4,TRBV25-1,TGTGCCAGCAGTGAACCTAGTCATGAAAAACTGTTTTTT,CASSEPSHEKLFF
TRBD2,NA,TRBJ2-1,TRBV7-2,TGTGCCAGCAGCGCCACTAGCGGGTCGACCTACAATGAGCAGTTCTTC,CASSATSGSTYNEQFF
TRBD1,NA,TRBJ1-2,TRBV19,TGTGCCAGTAGTGTAGACAGGGCCGCTCCCGGCTACACCTTC,CASSVDRAAPGYTF
NA,NA,TRBJ1-4,TRBV10-3,TGTGCCATCAGTGAGATGAAGGGAGGCGGTGAAAAACTGTTTTTT,CAISEMKGGGEKLFF
NA,NA,TRBJ1-1,TRBV5-1,TGCGCCAGCAAACAGGGGAACACTGAAGCTTTCTTT,CASKQGNTEAFF
NA,few,TRBJ2-5,TRBV9,TGTGCCAGCAGCGTAGCAAGTCGGGAGGAGACCCAGTACTTC,CASSVASREETQYF
TRBD1,NA,TRBJ2-2,TRBV7-9,TGTGCCAGCAGCCTAACAGGGGATGCCGGGGAGCTGTTTTTT,CASSLTGDAGELFF
TRBD1,NA,TRBJ2-7,TRBV19,TGTGCCAGTAGTATAGGACAGGGGAGCTACGAGCAGTACTTC,CASSIGQGSYEQYF
NA,NA,TRBJ1-4,TRBV19,TGTGCCAGTAGTTATCGGAATGAAAAACTGTTTTTT,CASSYRNEKLFF
NA,NA,TRBJ1-1,TRBV10-3,TGTGCCATCAGTGTAGGGGTAACGAACACTGAAGCTTTCTTT,CAISVGVTNTEAFF